The 8 T cell receptor beta chains below all came from one sample that was sequenced in a study of blood T cell repertoires in COVID-19. Sequenced by immunoSEQ multiplex PCR; TCRdb stores in-frame clones only, minus some. The table lists some 190,000 clones, under 85% of them singletons. Sequenced input: peripheral blood. These receptors were collected from an older man with COVID-19, enrolled during active disease.

The V call is TRBV6-5, the J call TRBJ1-4, with a possible D match to TRBD1 (5 bases). Germline assignment: CDR1 MNHEY and CDR2 SVGAGI. Trimming took off 6 bases at V and 0 bases at J, with 11 bases between the two ends. The CDR3 totals 15 residues. The CDR3 sequence: CASSSGGATNEKLFF. Here the CDR3 DNA reads TGTGCCAGCAGCAGCGGGGGGGCAACTAATGAAAAACTGTTTTTT.

The chain carries TRBV6-2 or TRBV6-3 and TRBJ1-2, with TRBD1 as a possible D gene (5 bases). Trimming shortened V by 0 bases and J by 8 bases, and 16 bases separated the two germline ends. The CDR3 spans 15 residues. CDR1 and CDR2 from the germline V gene are MNHEY and SVGEGT. The DNA for the CDR3 is TGTGCCAGCAGTTACTCACGCCTTCCAGGGATCGGCTACACCTTC. The encoded protein is CASSYSRLPGIGYTF.

This clone was observed a single time. The rearrangement links TRBV24-1 to TRBJ2-7; the match to TRBD1 covers 9 bases. The length of the CDR3 is 13 residues. Germline assignment: CDR1 KGHDR and CDR2 SFDVKD. V lost 12 bases to trimming and J lost 5 bases; unmatched junction nucleotides: 10. CDR3: CAAPGQGTNEQYF. The DNA for the CDR3 is TGTGCCGCGCCGGGACAGGGAACCAACGAGCAGTACTTC.

This clone was recorded once. This chain uses TRBV15 with TRBJ2-3; 7 bases line up with TRBD1. Germline assignment: CDR1 LNHNV and CDR2 YYDKDF (reference sequence). Germline trimming cut 1 base from V and 0 bases from J; bases unmatched to any gene: 1. This CDR3 comprises 15 residues. The chain's CDR3 is CATSRGGQSTDTQYF. The DNA for the CDR3 is TGTGCCACCAGCAGAGGGGGACAGAGCACAGATACGCAGTATTTT.

V gene TRBV19 combines with J gene TRBJ2-1, with 7 bases lining up with TRBD2. Germline values: CDR1 LNHDA, CDR2 SQIVND (reference sequence). V shed 5 bases, J shed 3 bases, and the junction held 7 bases outside the gene matches. This CDR3 is 15 amino acids long. The chain's CDR3 is CASSPRTSSYNEQFF. The CDR3 coding sequence is TGTGCCAGTAGTCCTCGGACTAGTAGCTACAATGAGCAGTTCTTC.

This rearrangement joins TRBV7-3 to TRBJ2-7; TRBD1 agrees at 7 bases. V lost 5 bases, J lost 0 bases, and 7 bases stayed unmatched. The CDR3 extends over 15 amino acids. Germline-derived CDR1 and CDR2 are SGHTA and FQGTGA. As DNA, the CDR3 is TGTGCCAGCAGCCCGGACAGGAGTAGCTCCTACGAGCAGTACTTC. It is translated as CASSPDRSSSYEQYF.

The chain links TRBV7-2 to TRBJ2-6, with a possible D match to TRBD1 (7 bases). The germline gives CDR1 SGHTA, CDR2 FQGNSA. The length of the CDR3 is 18 residues. V was trimmed by 1 base and J by 1 base, leaving 14 bases between them. This chain's CDR3 is CASSLGRGHSSGANVLTF. The CDR3 DNA is TGTGCCAGCAGCTTAGGGAGGGGGCATAGTTCTGGGGCCAACGTCCTGACTTTC. The whole variable domain, remainder taken from reference TRBV7-2 and TRBJ2-6, is GAGVSQSPSNKVTEKGKDVELRCDPISGHTALYWYRQSLGQGLEFLIYFQGNSAPDKSGLPSDRFSAERTGGSVSTLTIQRTQQEDSAVYLCASSLGRGHSSGANVLTFGAGSRLTVL.

This rearrangement joins TRBV5-6 to TRBJ2-2; D remains ambiguous. V gave up 2 bases and J gave up 1 base, with 3 bases separating them. The CDR3 loop spans 13 amino acids. CDR1 and CDR2 from the germline V gene are SGHDT and YYEEEE. This CDR3 reads CASSLQNTGELFF. CDR3 sequence (DNA): TGTGCCAGCAGCTTACAGAACACCGGGGAGCTGTTTTTT.